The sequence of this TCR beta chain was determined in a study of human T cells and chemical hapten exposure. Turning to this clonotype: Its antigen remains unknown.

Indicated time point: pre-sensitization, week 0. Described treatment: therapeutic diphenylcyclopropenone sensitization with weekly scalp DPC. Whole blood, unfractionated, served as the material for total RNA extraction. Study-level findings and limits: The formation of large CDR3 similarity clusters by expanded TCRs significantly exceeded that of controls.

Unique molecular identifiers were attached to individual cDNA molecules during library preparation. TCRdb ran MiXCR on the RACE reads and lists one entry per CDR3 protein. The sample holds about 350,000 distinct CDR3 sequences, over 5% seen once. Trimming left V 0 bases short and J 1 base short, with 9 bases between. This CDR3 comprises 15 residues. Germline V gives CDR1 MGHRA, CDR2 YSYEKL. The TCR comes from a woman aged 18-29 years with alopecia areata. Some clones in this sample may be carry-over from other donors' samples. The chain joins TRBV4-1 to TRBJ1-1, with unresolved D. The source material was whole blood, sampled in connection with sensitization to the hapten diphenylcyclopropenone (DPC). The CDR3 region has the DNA TGCGCCAGCAGCCAAGATAGTGGACCGAACACTGAAGCTTTCTTT. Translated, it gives CASSQDSGPNTEAFF.